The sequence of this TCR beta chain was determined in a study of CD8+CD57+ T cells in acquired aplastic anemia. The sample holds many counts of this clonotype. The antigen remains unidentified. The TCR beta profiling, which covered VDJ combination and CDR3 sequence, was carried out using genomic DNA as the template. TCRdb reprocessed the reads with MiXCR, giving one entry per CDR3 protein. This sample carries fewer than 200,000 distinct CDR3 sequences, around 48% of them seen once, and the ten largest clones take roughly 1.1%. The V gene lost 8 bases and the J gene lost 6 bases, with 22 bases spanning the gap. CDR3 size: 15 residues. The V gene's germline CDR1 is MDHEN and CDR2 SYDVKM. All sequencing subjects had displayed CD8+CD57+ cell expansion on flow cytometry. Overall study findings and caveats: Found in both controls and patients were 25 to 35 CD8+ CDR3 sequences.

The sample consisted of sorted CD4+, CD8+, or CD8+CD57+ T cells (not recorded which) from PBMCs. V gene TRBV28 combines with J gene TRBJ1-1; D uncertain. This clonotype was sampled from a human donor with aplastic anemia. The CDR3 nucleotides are TGTGCCAGCCGAGGGCAGGAACTGTCCTACGCTGAAGCTTTCTTT. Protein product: CASRGQELSYAEAFF.